This entry concerns a single T cell receptor beta chain. This CDR3 has 15 amino acids. With V trimmed by 0 bases and J by 2 bases, 5 bases remained unmatched. In germline, CDR1 is SGHDT, CDR2 YYEEEE. The record originates from a study of blood T cell repertoires in COVID-19. For the study at large: COVID-19 samples collected from the United States, Italy and Spain covered acute and convalescent phases. PBMCs, B-cell-depleted T cells, or T cells provided the cDNA or gDNA that made up the material.

As originally analysed: By means of reference gene primer amplification, nucleated cell counts were estimated. Produced via immunoSEQ multiplex PCR; TCRdb's table is partial and in-frame only. V and J calls and clone size are given by that table; D and trimming were obtained from the DNA. The sample lists about 69,000 clones, around 90% occurring once. The sample consisted of peripheral blood. The sequence was collected from a man in his fifties with acute or convalescent COVID-19. The rearrangement uses TRBV5-6 and TRBJ2-7, with 7 bases that match TRBD2. CDR3 coding DNA: TGTGCCAGCAGCTTGGCTGGGGGAGGGCCCTACGAGCAGTACTTC. Translated, it gives CASSLAGGGPYEQYF.